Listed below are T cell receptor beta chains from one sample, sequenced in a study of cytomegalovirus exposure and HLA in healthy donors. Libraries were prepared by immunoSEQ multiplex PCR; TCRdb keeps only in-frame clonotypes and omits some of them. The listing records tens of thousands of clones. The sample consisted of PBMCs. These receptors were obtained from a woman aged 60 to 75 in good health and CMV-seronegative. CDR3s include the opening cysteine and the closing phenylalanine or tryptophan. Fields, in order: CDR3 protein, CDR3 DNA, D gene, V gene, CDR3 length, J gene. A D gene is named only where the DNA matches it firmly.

CDR3aa: CASTPRGSGGEQYF
CDR3nt: TGTGCCAGTACCCCAAGGGGCTCAGGGGGCGAGCAGTACTTC
d_gene: TRBD1
v_gene: TRBV19
len: 14
j_gene: TRBJ2-7

CDR3aa: CAITPGTSGSNEQFF
CDR3nt: TGTGCCATCACTCCCGGGACTAGCGGGTCCAATGAGCAGTTCTTC
d_gene: TRBD2
v_gene: TRBV10-3
len: 15
j_gene: TRBJ2-1

CDR3aa: CASSQVGAGEVNEQFF
CDR3nt: TGTGCCAGCAGCCAAGTCGGAGCGGGAGAGGTCAATGAGCAGTTCTTC
d_gene: TRBD2
v_gene: TRBV4-2
len: 16
j_gene: TRBJ2-1

CDR3aa: CASSPPGQGFYEQYF
CDR3nt: TGTGCCAGCTCACCCCCCGGACAGGGCTTCTACGAGCAGTACTTC
d_gene: TRBD1
v_gene: TRBV18
len: 15
j_gene: TRBJ2-7

CDR3aa: CASSRQAYGYTF
CDR3nt: TGTGCCAGCAGTAGACAGGCATATGGCTACACCTTC
d_gene: .
v_gene: TRBV28
len: 12
j_gene: TRBJ1-2

CDR3aa: CASRAGERAEQYF
CDR3nt: TGTGCCAGCAGAGCGGGAGAGCGAGCGGAGCAGTACTTC
d_gene: TRBD2
v_gene: TRBV6-5
len: 13
j_gene: TRBJ2-5

CDR3aa: CASSAWGGRHNEQFF
CDR3nt: TGTGCCAGCAGCGCTTGGGGAGGGAGGCACAATGAGCAGTTCTTC
d_gene: TRBD2
v_gene: TRBV11-3
len: 15
j_gene: TRBJ2-1

CDR3aa: CASGPGQNTGELFF
CDR3nt: TGTGCCAGCGGACCGGGACAAAACACCGGGGAGCTGTTTTTT
d_gene: .
v_gene: TRBV2
len: 14
j_gene: TRBJ2-2

CDR3aa: CASSLVSGGKLFF
CDR3nt: TGTGCCAGCAGTTTGGTTAGCGGTGGAAAACTGTTTTTT
d_gene: .
v_gene: TRBV28
len: 13
j_gene: TRBJ1-4

CDR3aa: CASSIGQLRSDQPQHF
CDR3nt: TGTGCCAGTAGTATTGGACAGCTCAGGTCCGATCAGCCCCAGCATTTT
d_gene: .
v_gene: TRBV19
len: 16
j_gene: TRBJ1-5

CDR3aa: CASSRQRGYGYTF
CDR3nt: TGTGCCAGCAGCCGACAAAGGGGGTATGGCTACACCTTC
d_gene: .
v_gene: TRBV27
len: 13
j_gene: TRBJ1-2

CDR3aa: CASSYSGARWAQYF
CDR3nt: TGTGCCAGCAGTTACTCTGGGGCAAGATGGGCCCAGTACTTC
d_gene: .
v_gene: TRBV28
len: 14
j_gene: TRBJ2-5

CDR3aa: CASSSGRDRDYEKPQHF
CDR3nt: TGTGCCAGCAGCTCCGGTCGGGACAGGGACTACGAGAAGCCCCAGCATTTT
d_gene: TRBD1
v_gene: TRBV7-2
len: 17
j_gene: TRBJ1-5

CDR3aa: CASSGTADSYEQYF
CDR3nt: TGCGCCAGCTCCGGGACTGCTGACTCCTACGAGCAGTACTTC
d_gene: .
v_gene: TRBV5-1
len: 14
j_gene: TRBJ2-7

CDR3aa: CASSERQGRVNEQFF
CDR3nt: TGTGCCAGCAGTGAGCGACAGGGGCGGGTCAATGAGCAGTTCTTC
d_gene: TRBD1
v_gene: TRBV6-1
len: 15
j_gene: TRBJ2-1

CDR3aa: CASSTTLAGGEQFF
CDR3nt: TGTGCCAGCAGCACAACACTAGCGGGGGGGGAGCAGTTCTTC
d_gene: TRBD2
v_gene: TRBV7-2
len: 14
j_gene: TRBJ2-1

CDR3aa: CASSFRDREKRSTEAFF
CDR3nt: TGTGCCAGCAGTTTCAGGGACAGGGAAAAGAGATCCACTGAAGCTTTCTTT
d_gene: TRBD1
v_gene: TRBV27
len: 17
j_gene: TRBJ1-1

CDR3aa: CASSIDLQTVAKNIQYF
CDR3nt: TGTGCCAGTAGTATAGATCTACAGACAGTAGCCAAAAACATTCAGTACTTC
d_gene: .
v_gene: TRBV19
len: 17
j_gene: TRBJ2-4

CDR3aa: CASSLTSGRSGANVLTF
CDR3nt: TGTGCCAGCAGCTTGACTAGCGGGAGGTCTGGGGCCAACGTCCTGACTTTC
d_gene: TRBD2
v_gene: TRBV7-6
len: 17
j_gene: TRBJ2-6

CDR3aa: CAVGGGPYTEAFF
CDR3nt: TGTGCCGTGGGCGGGGGCCCTTACACTGAAGCTTTCTTT
d_gene: .
v_gene: TRBV7-9
len: 13
j_gene: TRBJ1-1

CDR3aa: CASGTGSSYNSPLHF
CDR3nt: TGTGCCAGCGGTACTGGGAGCTCCTATAATTCACCCCTCCACTTT
d_gene: .
v_gene: TRBV28
len: 15
j_gene: TRBJ1-6

CDR3aa: CASSPSGTIYNEQFF
CDR3nt: TGTGCCAGCAGCCCCTCCGGGACAATTTACAATGAGCAGTTCTTC
d_gene: .
v_gene: TRBV5-5
len: 15
j_gene: TRBJ2-1

CDR3aa: CASSPGQGLSLGGYTF
CDR3nt: TGTGCCAGCAGTCCGGGACAGGGGCTTTCTCTAGGTGGCTACACCTTC
d_gene: TRBD1
v_gene: TRBV27
len: 16
j_gene: TRBJ1-2

CDR3aa: CASSSQRDTEAFF
CDR3nt: TGTGCCAGCAGCTCCCAGAGGGACACTGAAGCTTTCTTT
d_gene: .
v_gene: TRBV7-2
len: 13
j_gene: TRBJ1-1

CDR3aa: CASTVAGVESEQYF
CDR3nt: TGTGCCAGTACGGTCGCGGGGGTTGAGAGCGAGCAGTACTTC
d_gene: TRBD2
v_gene: TRBV19
len: 14
j_gene: TRBJ2-7

CDR3aa: CASSRTLGGYTF
CDR3nt: TGTGCCAGCAGTCGAACGTTGGGCGGCTACACCTTC
d_gene: .
v_gene: TRBV5-8
len: 12
j_gene: TRBJ1-2

CDR3aa: CASSPPAGAGLYEQYF
CDR3nt: TGTGCCAGCTCACCACCGGCGGGAGCGGGTTTATACGAGCAGTACTTC
d_gene: TRBD2
v_gene: TRBV18
len: 16
j_gene: TRBJ2-7

CDR3aa: CASSLGPGQGAYEQYF
CDR3nt: TGCGCCAGCAGCCTCGGCCCGGGACAGGGGGCCTACGAGCAGTACTTC
d_gene: TRBD1
v_gene: TRBV4-1
len: 16
j_gene: TRBJ2-7

CDR3aa: CASSTHRSSYEQYF
CDR3nt: TGTGCCAGTAGTACACACAGAAGCTCCTACGAGCAGTACTTC
d_gene: .
v_gene: TRBV19
len: 14
j_gene: TRBJ2-7

CDR3aa: CASSLYGEGSNQPQHF
CDR3nt: TGTGCCAGCAGCTTGTACGGGGAAGGTAGCAATCAGCCCCAGCATTTT
d_gene: .
v_gene: TRBV5-6
len: 16
j_gene: TRBJ1-5

CDR3aa: CASSPNTGELFF
CDR3nt: TGTGCCAGTAGTCCTAACACCGGGGAGCTGTTTTTT
d_gene: .
v_gene: TRBV19
len: 12
j_gene: TRBJ2-2

CDR3aa: CASSQEGGSPYYEQYF
CDR3nt: TGTGCCAGCAGCCAAGAAGGCGGGAGCCCTTACTACGAGCAGTACTTC
d_gene: TRBD2
v_gene: TRBV4-2
len: 16
j_gene: TRBJ2-7

CDR3aa: CASSIRGSGNTIYF
CDR3nt: TGTGCCAGTAGTATTCGGGGATCTGGAAACACCATATATTTT
d_gene: .
v_gene: TRBV19
len: 14
j_gene: TRBJ1-3

CDR3aa: CASVALQGREAFF
CDR3nt: TGTGCCAGCGTGGCCCTACAGGGCCGTGAAGCTTTCTTT
d_gene: .
v_gene: TRBV6-5
len: 13
j_gene: TRBJ1-1

CDR3aa: CASSLVPHRGGTLNYGYTF
CDR3nt: TGTGCCAGCAGCTTAGTACCCCACCGGGGAGGGACGCTTAACTATGGCTACACCTTC
d_gene: .
v_gene: TRBV7-2
len: 19
j_gene: TRBJ1-2

CDR3aa: CASSSPAGDGAFF
CDR3nt: TGTGCCAGCAGTTCCCCCGCAGGGGATGGGGCTTTCTTT
d_gene: .
v_gene: TRBV28
len: 13
j_gene: TRBJ1-1

CDR3aa: CASSYTGEPYGYTF
CDR3nt: TGTGCCAGCAGTTATACAGGGGAACCCTATGGCTACACCTTC
d_gene: TRBD1
v_gene: TRBV6-5
len: 14
j_gene: TRBJ1-2

CDR3aa: CASGLQGPYEQYF
CDR3nt: TGTGCCAGCGGCTTACAGGGGCCCTACGAGCAGTACTTC
d_gene: TRBD1
v_gene: TRBV28
len: 13
j_gene: TRBJ2-7

CDR3aa: CASTTRDRGNTGELFF
CDR3nt: TGTGCCAGCACCACCCGAGACAGGGGGAACACCGGGGAGCTGTTTTTT
d_gene: TRBD1
v_gene: TRBV7-8
len: 16
j_gene: TRBJ2-2

CDR3aa: CASSSSGTVGHEQYF
CDR3nt: TGTGCCAGCAGCTCATCCGGGACAGTGGGCCACGAGCAGTACTTC
d_gene: TRBD1
v_gene: TRBV7-2
len: 15
j_gene: TRBJ2-7

CDR3aa: CASSIGTANTEAFF
CDR3nt: TGTGCCAGCAGCATAGGTACAGCGAACACTGAAGCTTTCTTT
d_gene: .
v_gene: TRBV6-5
len: 14
j_gene: TRBJ1-1

CDR3aa: CASSSPSASYEQYF
CDR3nt: TGTGCCAGCAGTTCCCCATCAGCGTCCTACGAGCAGTACTTC
d_gene: .
v_gene: TRBV28
len: 14
j_gene: TRBJ2-7

CDR3aa: CASIASGTPQETQYF
CDR3nt: TGTGCCAGCATTGCTAGCGGGACCCCTCAAGAGACCCAGTACTTC
d_gene: TRBD2
v_gene: TRBV6-5
len: 15
j_gene: TRBJ2-5

CDR3aa: CASSDAGTEGLYEQYF
CDR3nt: TGTGCCAGCAGTGATGCCGGGACAGAGGGCCTCTACGAGCAGTACTTC
d_gene: TRBD1
v_gene: TRBV6-1
len: 16
j_gene: TRBJ2-7

CDR3aa: CASSRGTGAGANVLTF
CDR3nt: TGCGCCAGCAGCCGAGGGACAGGGGCCGGGGCCAACGTCCTGACTTTC
d_gene: TRBD1
v_gene: TRBV4-1
len: 16
j_gene: TRBJ2-6

CDR3aa: CASSPVFGESTDTQYF
CDR3nt: TGTGCCAGCAGCCCCGTTTTTGGGGAGTCGACAGATACGCAGTATTTT
d_gene: .
v_gene: TRBV7-9
len: 16
j_gene: TRBJ2-3

CDR3aa: CASTNHYGYTF
CDR3nt: TGTGCCAGCACAAATCATTATGGCTACACCTTC
d_gene: .
v_gene: TRBV28
len: 11
j_gene: TRBJ1-2

CDR3aa: CASSLGAHPYEQYF
CDR3nt: TGTGCCAGCAGTTTGGGAGCTCACCCCTACGAGCAGTACTTC
d_gene: .
v_gene: TRBV27
len: 14
j_gene: TRBJ2-7

CDR3aa: CASSRTQGGSSYEQYF
CDR3nt: TGCGCCAGCAGCAGAACACAGGGGGGGAGCTCCTACGAGCAGTACTTC
d_gene: .
v_gene: TRBV5-1
len: 16
j_gene: TRBJ2-7

CDR3aa: CASSYGGRAGSEQFF
CDR3nt: TGTGCCAGCAGTTACGGCGGGAGGGCCGGGAGTGAGCAGTTCTTC
d_gene: TRBD2
v_gene: TRBV6-5
len: 15
j_gene: TRBJ2-1

CDR3aa: CASSQLRDSYEQYF
CDR3nt: TGCGCCAGCAGCCAATTGCGGGATTCCTACGAGCAGTACTTC
d_gene: .
v_gene: TRBV4-3
len: 14
j_gene: TRBJ2-7

CDR3aa: CASSHGGENTGELFF
CDR3nt: TGTGCCAGCAGCCATGGGGGGGAGAACACCGGGGAGCTGTTTTTT
d_gene: TRBD2
v_gene: TRBV11-3
len: 15
j_gene: TRBJ2-2

CDR3aa: CASSQGRTGPGLAASPPLYF
CDR3nt: TGCGCCAGCAGCCAAGGCAGGACAGGGCCGGGACTAGCGGCCTCACCCCCACTGTACTTC
d_gene: TRBD2
v_gene: TRBV4-1
len: 20
j_gene: TRBJ2-7